The clone carrying this T cell receptor beta chain was recorded at least ten times. Its target is unknown. The time point here: patch test 2, 6 weeks after DPC sensitization. Sample treatment: therapeutic diphenylcyclopropenone sensitization with weekly scalp DPC. This sample stems from a study of human T cells and chemical hapten exposure. The overall study: The scalp of each patient received a weekly diphenylcyclopropenone dose for the full approximately 26-week study. TCR yields differed between samples (mainly from small differences in pooled library volume).

The germline V gene encodes CDR1 SQVTM and CDR2 ANQGSEA. The V and J ends lost 4 bases and 3 bases respectively, with 10 bases between them. The CDR3 is made up of 12 amino acids. Study results and limitations: The formation of large CDR3 similarity clusters by expanded TCRs significantly exceeded that of controls.

Within the library, unique molecular identifiers were attached to each individual cDNA molecule. Using its own MiXCR run on the RACE reads, TCRdb lists one record per CDR3 protein. The table shows about 82,000 distinct CDR3 sequences, with more than 6.5% occurring only once. The TCR was taken from a woman aged 25 to 39 with alopecia areata. Some clones in this sample may be carry-over from other donors' samples. V and J are TRBV29-1 and TRBJ2-7; D is perhaps TRBD1 (6 bases). The material sequenced was whole blood, taken in connection with sensitization to the hapten diphenylcyclopropenone (DPC). This chain's CDR3 is CSVGQGFYEQYF. The CDR3 DNA follows: TGCAGCGTTGGGCAGGGGTTCTACGAGCAGTACTTC.